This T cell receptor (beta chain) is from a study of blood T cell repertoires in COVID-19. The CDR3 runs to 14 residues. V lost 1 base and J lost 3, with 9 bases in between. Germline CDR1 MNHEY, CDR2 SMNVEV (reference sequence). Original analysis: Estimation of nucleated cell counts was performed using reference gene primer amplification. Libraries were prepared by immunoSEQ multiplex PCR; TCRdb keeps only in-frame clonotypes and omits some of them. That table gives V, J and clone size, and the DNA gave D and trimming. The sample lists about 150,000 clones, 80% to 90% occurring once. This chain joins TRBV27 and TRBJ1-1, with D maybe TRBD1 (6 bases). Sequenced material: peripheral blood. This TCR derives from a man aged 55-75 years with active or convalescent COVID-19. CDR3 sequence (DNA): TGTGCCAGCAGTTTATTTCAGGGGTACACTGAAGCTTTCTTT. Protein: CASSLFQGYTEAFF.